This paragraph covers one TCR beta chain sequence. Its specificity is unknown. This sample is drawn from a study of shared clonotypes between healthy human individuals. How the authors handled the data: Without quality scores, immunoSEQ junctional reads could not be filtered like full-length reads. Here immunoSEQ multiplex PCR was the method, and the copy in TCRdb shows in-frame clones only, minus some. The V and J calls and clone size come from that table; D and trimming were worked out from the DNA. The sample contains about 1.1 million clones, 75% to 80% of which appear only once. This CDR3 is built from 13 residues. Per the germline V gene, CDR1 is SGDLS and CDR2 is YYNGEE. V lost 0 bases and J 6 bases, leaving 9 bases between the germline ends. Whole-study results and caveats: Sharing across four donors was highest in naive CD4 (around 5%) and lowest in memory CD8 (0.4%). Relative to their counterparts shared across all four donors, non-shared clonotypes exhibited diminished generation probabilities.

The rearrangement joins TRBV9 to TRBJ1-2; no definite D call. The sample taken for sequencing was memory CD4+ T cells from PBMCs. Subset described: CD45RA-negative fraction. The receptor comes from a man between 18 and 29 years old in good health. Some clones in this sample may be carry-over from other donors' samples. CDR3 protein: CASSVGIGDGYTF. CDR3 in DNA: TGTGCCAGCAGCGTAGGTATTGGCGATGGCTACACCTTC.